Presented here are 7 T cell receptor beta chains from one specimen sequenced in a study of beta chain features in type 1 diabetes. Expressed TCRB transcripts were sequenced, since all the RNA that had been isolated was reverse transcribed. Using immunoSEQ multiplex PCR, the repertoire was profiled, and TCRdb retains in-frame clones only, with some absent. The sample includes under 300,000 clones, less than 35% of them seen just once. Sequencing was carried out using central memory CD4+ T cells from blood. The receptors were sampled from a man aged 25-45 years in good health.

The CDR3 DNA is TGCGCCAGCAGCCACCTGGAACGGTTAAACACCGGGGAGCTGTTTTTT. Its protein is CASSHLERLNTGELFF. This chain joins TRBV5-1 and TRBJ2-2; no firm D call. The CDR3 extends over 16 amino acids. V was pared by 4 bases and J by 2 bases, with 15 bases between. Germline loops: CDR1 SGHRS, CDR2 YFSETQ.

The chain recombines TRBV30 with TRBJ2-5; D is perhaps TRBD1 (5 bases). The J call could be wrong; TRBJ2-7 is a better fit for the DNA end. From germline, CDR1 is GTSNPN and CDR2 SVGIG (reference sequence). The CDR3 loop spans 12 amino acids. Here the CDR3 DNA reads TGTGCCTGGGGACACCTCTCCTACGAGCAGTACTTC. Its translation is CAWGHLSYEQYF.

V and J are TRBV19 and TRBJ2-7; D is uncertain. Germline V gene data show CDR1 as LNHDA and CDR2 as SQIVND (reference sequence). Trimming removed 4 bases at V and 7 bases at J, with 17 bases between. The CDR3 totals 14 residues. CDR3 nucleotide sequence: TGTGCCAGTAGTACGGTTGACGGTCTACGAGAGCAGTACTTC. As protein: CASSTVDGLREQYF.

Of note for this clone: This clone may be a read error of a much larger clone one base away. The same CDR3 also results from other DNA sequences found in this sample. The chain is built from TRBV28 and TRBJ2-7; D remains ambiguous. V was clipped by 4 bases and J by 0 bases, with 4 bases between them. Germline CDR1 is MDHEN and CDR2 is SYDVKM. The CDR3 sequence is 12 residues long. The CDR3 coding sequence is TGTGCCAGCAGTTCCAGCTCCTACGAGCAGTACTTC. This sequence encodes CASSSSSYEQYF.

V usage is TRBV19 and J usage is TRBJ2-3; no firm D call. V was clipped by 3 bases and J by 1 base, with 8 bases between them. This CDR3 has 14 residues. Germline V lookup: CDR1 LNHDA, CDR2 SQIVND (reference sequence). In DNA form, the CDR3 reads TGTGCCAGTAGTATTAATGTGGGCACAGATACGCAGTATTTT. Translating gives CASSINVGTDTQYF.

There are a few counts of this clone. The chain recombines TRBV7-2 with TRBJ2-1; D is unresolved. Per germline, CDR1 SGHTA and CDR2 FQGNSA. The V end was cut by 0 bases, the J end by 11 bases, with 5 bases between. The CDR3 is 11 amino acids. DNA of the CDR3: TGTGCCAGCAGCTTAGCGACCCAGCAGTTCTTC. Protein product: CASSLATQQFF.

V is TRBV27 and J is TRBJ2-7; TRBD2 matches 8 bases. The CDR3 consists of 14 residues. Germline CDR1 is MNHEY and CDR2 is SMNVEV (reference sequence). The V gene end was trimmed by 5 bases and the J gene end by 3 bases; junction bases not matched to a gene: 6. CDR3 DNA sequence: TGTGCCAGCAGTCCTCGGGGGGGCTACTACGAGCAGTACTTC. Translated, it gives CASSPRGGYYEQYF.